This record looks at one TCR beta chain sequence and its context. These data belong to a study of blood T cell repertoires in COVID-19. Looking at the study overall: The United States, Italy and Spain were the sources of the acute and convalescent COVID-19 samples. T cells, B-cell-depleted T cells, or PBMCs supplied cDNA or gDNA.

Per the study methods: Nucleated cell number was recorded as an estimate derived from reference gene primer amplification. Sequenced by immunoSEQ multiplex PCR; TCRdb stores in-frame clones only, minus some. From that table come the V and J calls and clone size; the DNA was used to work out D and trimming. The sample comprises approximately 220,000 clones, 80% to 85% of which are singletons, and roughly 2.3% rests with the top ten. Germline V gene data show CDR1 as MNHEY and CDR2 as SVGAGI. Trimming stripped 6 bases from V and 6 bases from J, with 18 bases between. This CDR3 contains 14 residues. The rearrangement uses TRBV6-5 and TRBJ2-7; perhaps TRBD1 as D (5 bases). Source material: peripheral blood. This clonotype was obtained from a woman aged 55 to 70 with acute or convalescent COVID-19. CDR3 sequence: CASSVGSQGSEQYF. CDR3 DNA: TGTGCCAGCAGCGTAGGGTCTCAGGGCTCCGAGCAGTACTTC.